The next 28 T cell receptor beta chains were all read from a single sample in a study of blood T cell repertoires in COVID-19. This table comes from immunoSEQ multiplex PCR, and its TCRdb copy is limited to in-frame clones, with some not included. Of 310,000 or so clones listed, about 85% are singletons. The sample taken for sequencing was PBMCs or T cells enriched from blood (not recorded which). All receptors derive from a young woman who had recovered from COVID-19.

This clone was detected a few times. V and J are TRBV11-1 and TRBJ1-1; TRBD1 agrees at 11 bases. V shed 2 bases and J 3 bases; nucleotides not matched to a gene: 5. The CDR3 has 16 residues. CDR1 is SGHAT and CDR2 is FQDESV in the germline V gene (reference sequence). The CDR3, as DNA: TGTGCCAGCAGCTTAAGGTGGGGACAGGGGGACACTGAAGCTTTCTTT. Its protein product is CASSLRWGQGDTEAFF.

J is TRBJ1-6 and V is TRBV3-1 (or the pseudogene TRBV3-2); D might be TRBD1 (6 bases). Germline CDR1 and CDR2: LGHDT and YNNKEL (reference sequence). This CDR3 region has 17 residues. V was trimmed by 4 bases and J by 8 bases, leaving 21 bases between them. This CDR3 is CASSRHGGRAGDSPLHF. CDR3 coding DNA: TGTGCCAGCAGCCGGCACGGGGGGCGCGCCGGGGATTCACCCCTCCACTTT.

As to this clone: One end of the junction varies from germline; a read error may be responsible. This rearrangement joins TRBV7-7 to TRBJ2-7; TRBD1 aligns across 9 bases. The length of the CDR3 is 13 residues. Germline V gene data show CDR1 as SSHAT and CDR2 as FNYEAQ (reference sequence). DNA for the CDR3: TGTGCTAGCAGCCGACAGGGGGATGACAAGCAGTACTTC. As protein: CASSRQGDDKQYF.

The rearrangement links TRBV10-2 to TRBJ1-2, with TRBD1 as a possible D gene (5 bases). In germline, CDR1 is WSHSY, CDR2 SAAADI. The CDR3 is 15 residues long. V gave up 0 bases and J gave up 5 bases, with 13 bases separating them. CDR3 region: CASSESRVGGYGYTF. In DNA form, the CDR3 reads TGCGCCAGCAGTGAGTCCCGAGTCGGGGGGTATGGCTACACCTTC.

V is TRBV5-1 and J is TRBJ2-7; possibly TRBD2 for D (6 bases). The CDR3 is 15 amino acids. V lost 1 base and J 1 base, leaving 12 bases between the germline ends. Germline CDR1 reads SGHRS; CDR2 reads YFSETQ. The CDR3 spells CASSLNGGASYEQYF. In DNA form, the CDR3 reads TGCGCCAGCAGCTTGAACGGGGGAGCTTCCTACGAGCAGTACTTC.

The chain couples TRBV19 to TRBJ1-6; D not resolved. The germline V gene has CDR1 LNHDA and CDR2 SQIVND (reference sequence). The CDR3 covers 14 residues. V lost 6 bases and J 0 bases, leaving 6 bases between the germline ends. CDR3 nucleotide sequence: TGTGCCAGTAGGGGGAGCTCCTATAATTCACCCCTCCACTTT. Translated: CASRGSSYNSPLHF.

J is TRBJ2-2 and V is TRBV29-1; 11 nucleotides agree with TRBD2. There are 14 residues in the CDR3. Germline V gene sequence: CDR1 SQVTM, CDR2 ANQGSEA. Unmatched junction bases numbered 5, after V lost 5 bases and J lost 6 bases. The CDR3 region is CSVTSGGRAGELFF. The CDR3 bases are TGCAGCGTTACTAGCGGGGGAAGGGCCGGGGAGCTGTTTTTT.

This chain links TRBV12-5 with TRBJ1-1; no clear D. CDR1 and CDR2 from the germline V gene are LGHNT and FRNRAP. V lost 7 bases, J lost 6 bases, and 12 bases lay in between. This CDR3 contains 12 residues. CDR3 in DNA: TGTGCTAGTGCCGTCGGGGTATCTGAAGCTTTCTTT. It is translated as CASAVGVSEAFF.

The V gene is TRBV7-9, the J gene TRBJ1-2; TRBD1 matches 9 bases. The CDR3 loop spans 16 amino acids. Germline V gene lookup returns CDR1 SEHNR and CDR2 FQNEAQ (reference sequence). The V segment lost 4 bases and the J segment 3 bases; nucleotides outside the gene matches: 9. Here the CDR3 reads CASSSTRDREDYGYTF. The DNA of the CDR3 is TGTGCCAGCAGCTCCACGAGGGACAGGGAGGACTATGGCTACACCTTC.

In this sample, this clone turned up once. The J gene is TRBJ2-3, the V gene TRBV10-3, with TRBD2 as a possible D gene (5 bases). Germline V gene sequence: CDR1 ENHRY, CDR2 SYGVKD. The CDR3 runs 13 residues. V shed 9 bases and J shed 1 base, with 11 bases lying between them. The CDR3 spells CAMNPSRTDTQYF. The CDR3, as DNA: TGTGCCATGAACCCTAGCCGCACAGATACGCAGTATTTT.

This chain links TRBV6-5 with TRBJ2-7; D is perhaps TRBD1 (6 bases). The germline gives CDR1 MNHEY, CDR2 SVGAGI. This CDR3 region has 16 residues. The V and J ends lost 0 bases and 2 bases respectively, with 14 bases between them. CDR3 region: CASSYSGGRSTYEQYF. DNA for the CDR3: TGTGCCAGCAGTTACTCTGGGGGCAGGTCAACCTACGAGCAGTACTTC.

The rearrangement joins TRBV4-3 to TRBJ1-2; 8 bases fit TRBD1. The V segment lost 5 bases and the J segment 5 bases; nucleotides outside the gene matches: 4. Germline loops: CDR1 LGHNA, CDR2 YSLEER. The CDR3 covers 13 residues. DNA for the CDR3: TGCGCCAGCAGCACAGACAGGGGATATGGCTACACCTTC. Translating gives CASSTDRGYGYTF.

V usage is TRBV21-1 and J usage is TRBJ1-5; the D call TRBD1 from the table was never checked on the DNA. TRBV21-1 is described as a pseudogene. This CDR3 has 14 amino acids. The CDR3: CASSPGGRVEPQHF. In DNA form, the CDR3 reads TGTGCCAGCAGCCCTGGGGGCAGGGTAGAACCCCAGCATTTT.

The chain combines TRBV7-2 with TRBJ2-2, with TRBD1 matching over 11 bases. There are 17 residues in the CDR3. Germline V CDR1 and CDR2: SGHTA, FQGNSA. Unmatched junction bases numbered 8, after V lost 5 bases and J lost 3 bases. Here the CDR3 DNA reads TGTGCCAGCAGCACAAGGGGACAGGGGGTTTACACCGGGGAGCTGTTTTTT. This gives the protein CASSTRGQGVYTGELFF.

This sequence joins TRBV5-6 and TRBJ2-3; the D is unclear. Trimming removed 0 bases at V and 4 bases at J, with 9 bases between. Germline CDR1 SGHDT, CDR2 YYEEEE. The CDR3 loop spans 14 amino acids. CDR3 sequence reads: CASSLVSVPDTQYF. The CDR3 DNA follows: TGTGCCAGCAGCTTGGTTTCCGTTCCAGATACGCAGTATTTT.

This clone has more than one count but fewer than ten. The chain combines TRBV5-4 with TRBJ2-7; a weak D match, TRBD1 (6 bases). This CDR3 region has 14 residues. The germline V gene encodes CDR1 SGHNT and CDR2 YYREEE (reference sequence). Trimming took off 4 bases at V and 2 bases at J, with 13 bases between the two ends. CDR3 in amino acids: CASSPTGNTYEQYF. The CDR3 nucleotides read TGTGCCAGCAGCCCTACAGGGAACACCTACGAGCAGTACTTC. The entire variable domain, with the rest obtained from reference TRBV5-4 and TRBJ2-7, is as follows: ETGVTQSPTHLIKTRGQQVTLRCSSQSGHNTVSWYQQALGQGPQFIFQYYREEENGRGNFPPRFSGLQFPNYSSELNVNALELDDSALYLCASSPTGNTYEQYFGPGTRLTVT.

This clone came up once. V is TRBV19 and J is TRBJ2-1, with 7 bases that match TRBD1. V gave up 5 bases and J gave up 9 bases; unmatched junction bases: 7. This CDR3 region has 13 residues. Germline V CDR1 and CDR2: LNHDA, SQIVND (reference sequence). CDR3 protein: CASSSTGVGEQFF. The CDR3 DNA follows: TGTGCCAGTAGTTCTACAGGGGTTGGTGAGCAGTTCTTC.

The chain recombines TRBV6-2 or TRBV6-3 with TRBJ2-1, with D hard to call. V lost 2 bases, J lost 4 bases, and 9 bases lay in between. CDR3 size: 14 residues. CDR1 is MNHEY, CDR2 SVGEGT, per germline. CDR3 sequence: CASSYSPTYNEQFF. CDR3 nucleotide sequence: TGTGCCAGCAGTTACAGTCCCACTTACAATGAGCAGTTCTTC.

This chain joins TRBV6-5 and TRBJ2-3, with 9 positions matching TRBD2. The CDR3 has 16 amino acids. Germline V gives CDR1 MNHEY, CDR2 SVGAGI. V was pared by 2 bases and J by 2 bases, with 5 bases of the junction left unmatched. CDR3 protein: CASSYGGGGATDTQYF. The CDR3 coding sequence is TGTGCCAGCAGTTACGGTGGCGGGGGGGCCACAGATACGCAGTATTTT.

The genes are TRBV5-4 and TRBJ1-6; 8 bases are shared with TRBD1. Per germline, CDR1 SGHNT and CDR2 YYREEE (reference sequence). This CDR3 has 16 residues. V dropped 0 bases and J dropped 6; count of bases not matched to a gene: 5. This CDR3 reads CASSLGQGKPNSPLHF. For the CDR3, the DNA is TGTGCCAGCAGCTTGGGACAGGGGAAACCTAATTCACCCCTCCACTTT.

The chain links TRBV15 to TRBJ2-1; no clear D gene. Germline loops: CDR1 LNHNV, CDR2 YYDKDF (reference sequence). V was cut by 2 bases and J by 8 bases, with 10 bases left in between. CDR3 size: 13 residues. The CDR3 nucleotides are TGTGCCACCAGCAGACCCGACATGGATGAGCAGTTCTTC. It encodes CATSRPDMDEQFF.

Turning to this clone: This same CDR3 is encoded by further DNA sequences in the sample. This sequence joins TRBV6-1 and TRBJ2-6; no definite D call. The CDR3 contains 15 residues. The germline V and J ends were trimmed by 2 bases and 0 bases, with 5 bases remaining between them. Germline V gene sequence: CDR1 MNHNS, CDR2 SASEGT. The CDR3 DNA reads TGTGCCAGCAGTGAACCAGGCTCTGGGGCCAACGTCCTGACTTTC. This codes for CASSEPGSGANVLTF.

This clone has more than one count but fewer than ten. V is TRBV7-9 and J is TRBJ1-3, with D unresolved. V shed 3 bases and J shed 1 base, with 13 bases lying between them. From germline, CDR1 is SEHNR and CDR2 FQNEAQ (reference sequence). This CDR3 has 16 amino acids. The CDR3 DNA reads as TGTGCCAGCAGCTTTGATCACAGCATTTCTGGAAACACCATATATTTT. It is translated as CASSFDHSISGNTIYF.

The chain employs TRBV3-1 (or the pseudogene TRBV3-2) and TRBJ2-7; 7 positions agree with TRBD2. This CDR3 region has 19 residues. Unmatched junction bases numbered 15, after V lost 0 bases and J lost 1 base. Per the germline V gene, CDR1 is LGHDT and CDR2 is YNNKEL (reference sequence). The chain's CDR3 is CASSQDRRGGLAGSYEQYF. The CDR3, as DNA: TGTGCCAGCAGCCAAGATCGTCGTGGGGGATTAGCGGGTTCCTACGAGCAGTACTTC.

On this clone: A read error may produce the germline difference seen at one junction end. The rearrangement joins TRBV7-7 to TRBJ2-3; TRBD2 aligns across 7 bases. This CDR3 is 16 amino acids long. The germline V gene encodes CDR1 SSHAT and CDR2 FNYEAQ (reference sequence). Here the CDR3 reads CASSSLGPSGKDTQYF. The CDR3 DNA reads as TGTGCTAGCAGCAGCCTTGGTCCTAGCGGAAAAGATACGCAGTATTTT. Drawing the rest from reference TRBV7-7 and TRBJ2-3, the complete variable domain is GAGVSQSPRYKVTKRGQDVTLRCDPISSHATLYWYQQALGQGPEFLTYFNYEAQPDKSGLPSDRFSAERPEGSISTLTIQRTEQRDSAMYRCASSSLGPSGKDTQYFGPGTRLTVL.

The CDR3 reads CASSLEKLFF. Written as DNA, the CDR3 is TGTGCCAGCAGCCTTGAAAAACTGTTTTTT. This rearrangement joins TRBV28 to TRBJ1-4, with D uncertain. The V end lost 6 bases, the J end lost 7 bases, and 3 bases lay between the germline ends. CDR1 MDHEN and CDR2 SYDVKM come from the germline V gene. The CDR3 is 10 amino acids.

V gene TRBV5-6 combines with J gene TRBJ2-6; D is ambiguous. V was cut by 2 bases and J by 0 bases, with 3 bases left in between. From germline, CDR1 is SGHDT and CDR2 YYEEEE. The length of the CDR3 is 14 residues. The DNA of the CDR3 is TGTGCCAGCAGCTTTCTCTCTGGGGCCAACGTCCTGACTTTC. This sequence encodes CASSFLSGANVLTF.

A remark on this clone: The sample holds other DNA sequences that translate to the same CDR3. The V call is TRBV2, the J call TRBJ2-7, with D possibly TRBD2 on 6 matching bases. Trimming took off 6 bases at V and 0 bases at J, with 6 bases between the two ends. The CDR3 spans 12 residues. Germline loops: CDR1 SNHLY, CDR2 FYNNEI. The CDR3 protein is CASRGGSYEQYF. Written as DNA, the CDR3 is TGTGCCAGCAGGGGGGGCTCCTACGAGCAGTACTTC.